This T cell receptor beta chain comes out of a study of T-cell reconstitution after alpha-beta-depleted transplantation in children. Ten or more counts support this clonotype. During its preparation, the TCRbeta library received unique molecular identifiers. Via MiXCR, TCRdb re-called the PCR reads, giving one row per CDR3 protein. In the table there are roughly 220,000 distinct CDR3 sequences, 9.7% of which are singletons. CDR1 is SQVTM, CDR2 ANQGSEA, per germline. The trim removed 6 bases at V and 5 bases at J, leaving 3 bases unmatched. This CDR3 spans 11 amino acids. This clonotype was obtained from a human donor who donated a stem cell graft to a child with SCID. The sequencing used PBMCs from the stem cell graft donor, collected from the stem cell graft. The V gene is TRBV29-1, the J gene TRBJ2-5, with TRBD2 matching over 7 bases. CDR3 nucleotides: TGCAGCGTAGTGGGGGGGGAGACCCAGTACTTC. Protein product: CSVVGGETQYF.